These 17 T cell receptor beta chains were sequenced from one sample in a study of T cell responses to AZD1222 COVID-19 vaccine (dated by TCRdb to about 2021). The sample's time point label is to be understood as: about 28 days (+/-7) after the second vaccine dose. Libraries were constructed by the immunoSEQ multiplex PCR assay. The clones in this table, taken by TCRdb from immuneACCESS, are in-frame only. Not every clone is retained; where verified, under half of the shortfall comes from an unresolved V gene, and the cause of the rest is unknown. A total of roughly 190,000 clones appear in this sample, about 89% of them only once. The top ten clonotypes cover 3% to 3.5% of the sample. This specimen was peripheral blood, taken 28 days after the second AZD1222 dose. The source of these receptors is an adult who received the AZD1222 COVID-19 vaccine.

V and J are TRBV28 and TRBJ1-2; 8 nucleotides match TRBD1. The CDR3 runs 14 residues. With 7 bases clipped from V and 4 bases from J, the junction kept 8 bases outside the gene matches. Germline V CDR1 and CDR2: MDHEN, SYDVKM. The CDR3 DNA reads as TGTGCCAGCACCCTTGGGACAGGACGCTATGGCTACACCTTC. Its protein is CASTLGTGRYGYTF.

CDR3 sequence: CASSSNRALDYGYTF. The CDR3 region has the DNA TGTGCCAGCAGTTCTAACAGGGCGCTAGACTATGGCTACACCTTC. The chain combines TRBV6-5 with TRBJ1-2; D is perhaps TRBD1 (6 bases). The CDR3 runs 15 residues. V lost 4 bases and J 3 bases, leaving 15 bases between the germline ends. Germline V CDR1 and CDR2: MNHEY, SVGAGI.

This clone was observed once. The chain has TRBV7-2 and TRBJ1-5, with 7 bases identical to TRBD1. Germline trimming cut 5 bases from V and 5 bases from J; bases unmatched to any gene: 6. This CDR3 is 14 amino acids long. The germline CDR1 and CDR2 sequences are SGHTA and FQGNSA. The CDR3 loop reads CASSIDRVDQPQHF. The CDR3, as DNA: TGTGCCAGCAGCATCGACAGGGTAGATCAGCCCCAGCATTTT.

Concerning this clone itself: The identical CDR3 is also encoded by other nucleotide sequences in the sample. V usage is TRBV5-1 and J usage is TRBJ1-1; D is uncertain. With 4 bases removed from V and 5 bases from J, the gap between germline ends came to 6 bases. The CDR3 covers 11 residues. In germline, CDR1 is SGHRS, CDR2 YFSETQ. The CDR3 loop is CASSLGTEAFF. The CDR3 DNA follows: TGCGCCAGCAGCCTGGGGACTGAAGCTTTCTTT.

V is TRBV4-1 and J is TRBJ2-5; 7 bases map to TRBD1. Per germline, CDR1 MGHRA and CDR2 YSYEKL. There are 15 residues in the CDR3. Trimming at V came to 1 base and at J to 1 base, leaving 3 bases not matched to a gene. The CDR3 region has the DNA TGCGCCAGCAGCCAAGTGGACAGGTTCCAAGAGACCCAGTACTTC. It translates to CASSQVDRFQETQYF.

This clone was detected only a few times. This sequence joins TRBV18 and TRBJ1-5; TRBD1 matches 7 bases. CDR3 length equals 14 residues. V was clipped by 5 bases and J by 2 bases; unmatched bases: 3. Germline CDR1 and CDR2: KGHSH and LQKENI. CDR3 loop: CASSDGTGNQPQHF. The CDR3 DNA is TGTGCCAGCTCAGACGGGACAGGCAATCAGCCCCAGCATTTT.

This chain connects TRBV19 to TRBJ1-5; D not resolved. Germline CDR1 and CDR2: LNHDA and SQIVND (reference sequence). CDR3 length equals 14 residues. Trimming took 0 bases from V and 3 from J, leaving 6 bases between them. CDR3 sequence: CASSIDGFNQPQHF. The CDR3 nucleotides are TGTGCCAGTAGTATAGATGGGTTCAATCAGCCCCAGCATTTT.

This chain links TRBV9 with TRBJ1-1, with 8 bases matching TRBD1. Germline CDR1 SGDLS, CDR2 YYNGEE. Germline trimming cut 0 bases from V and 2 bases from J; bases unmatched to any gene: 3. This CDR3 is built from 15 residues. The CDR3 protein is CASSVAAGGNTEAFF. CDR3 nucleotide sequence: TGTGCCAGCAGCGTAGCGGCAGGGGGCAACACTGAAGCTTTCTTT.

The rearrangement links TRBV4-3 to TRBJ2-1, with TRBD2 matching 10 bases. The CDR3 has 17 residues. V lost 0 bases to trimming and J lost 8 bases; unmatched junction nucleotides: 10. Germline V lookup: CDR1 LGHNA, CDR2 YSLEER. Here the CDR3 DNA reads TGCGCCAGCAGCCAAGATCAATTAGCGGGAGGCGCCGATGAGCAGTTCTTC. This gives the protein CASSQDQLAGGADEQFF.

The V call is TRBV9, the J call TRBJ2-2; the D gene is possibly TRBD1 (6 bases). The length of the CDR3 is 17 residues. Germline CDR1 is SGDLS and CDR2 is YYNGEE. V dropped 0 bases and J dropped 2 bases, with 14 bases sitting between them. CDR3 DNA: TGTGCCAGCAGCGTAGCTCGGCAGGGGAATAACACCGGGGAGCTGTTTTTT. This codes for CASSVARQGNNTGELFF. The variable domain in full, completed from reference TRBV9 and TRBJ2-2, reads DSGVTQTPKHLITATGQRVTLRCSPRSGDLSVYWYQQSLDQGLQFLIQYYNGEERAKGNILERFSAQQFPDLHSELNLSSLELGDSALYFCASSVARQGNNTGELFFGEGSRLTVL.

In DNA form, the CDR3 reads TGTGCCAGCAGCACCCGGGACTACGAGCAGTACTTC. This translates into CASSTRDYEQYF. The rearrangement joins TRBV11-2 to TRBJ2-7; D is possibly TRBD2 (5 bases). The CDR3 is 12 residues long. Germline values: CDR1 SGHAT, CDR2 FQNNGV. Trimming took 5 bases from V and 3 from J, leaving 8 bases between them.

The CDR3, as DNA: TGTGCCAGCAGTTACTCGTCGGGGAAGGGTAATCAGCCCCAGCATTTT. It yields the protein CASSYSSGKGNQPQHF. The chain has TRBV6-6 and TRBJ1-5; D is unresolved. Germline CDR1 is MNHNY and CDR2 is SVGAGI (reference sequence). The CDR3 length is 16 residues. Trimming took 0 bases from V and 4 from J, leaving 13 bases between them.

This chain connects TRBV4-1 to TRBJ1-2; no reliable D call. Germline loops: CDR1 MGHRA, CDR2 YSYEKL. The length of the CDR3 is 14 residues. Trimming removed 0 bases at V and 8 bases at J, with 13 bases between. CDR3 sequence reads: CASSQDSIYRGYTF. CDR3 coding DNA: TGCGCCAGCAGCCAAGATAGTATCTATAGGGGCTACACCTTC.

This clone was detected once. This CDR3 is CASSQDWVGRPETQYF. The CDR3 region has the DNA TGCGCCAGCAGCCAAGATTGGGTAGGGCGGCCCGAGACCCAGTACTTC. The chain recombines TRBV4-1 with TRBJ2-5; D is undetermined. The CDR3 runs 16 residues. CDR1 and CDR2 (germline): MGHRA, YSYEKL. Trimming left V 0 bases short and J 5 bases short, with 16 bases between.

The chain has TRBV11-3 and TRBJ2-4; 7 nucleotides align to TRBD1. CDR3 length: 15 residues. Trimming cost V 5 bases and J 3 bases; bases outside gene matches: 7. Looked up from germline, CDR1 is SGHNT and CDR2 is YENEEA. The CDR3 sequence: CASSKDRVVKNIQYF. CDR3 sequence (DNA): TGTGCCAGCAGCAAAGACAGGGTCGTCAAAAACATTCAGTACTTC.

V usage is TRBV30 and J usage is TRBJ1-5; TRBD1 might be the D (5 bases). The V gene's germline CDR1 is GTSNPN and CDR2 SVGIG (reference sequence). The CDR3 is made up of 13 amino acids. V lost 6 bases to trimming and J lost 0 bases, with 9 bases between them. The CDR3 DNA sequence: TGTGCCTGCAGACAGAATAGCAATCAGCCCCAGCATTTT. It encodes CACRQNSNQPQHF.

The J gene is TRBJ2-4, the V gene TRBV13; a weak D match, TRBD1 (5 bases). Trimming took off 1 base at V and 0 bases at J, with 7 bases between the two ends. The CDR3 is 15 amino acids. Germline assignment: CDR1 PRHDT and CDR2 FYEKMQ (reference sequence). The CDR3, as DNA: TGTGCCAGCAGCTTAGAAGGGGAAGCCAAAAACATTCAGTACTTC. It translates to CASSLEGEAKNIQYF.